The clone carrying this T cell receptor beta chain occurred a few times. Its antigen is not known. This sample was taken from a study of blood T cells in healthy people across ages. This CDR3 is built from 18 residues. With 1 base removed from V and 2 bases from J, the gap between germline ends came to 19 bases. CDR1 is LGHNA and CDR2 is YSLEER in the germline V gene. Alongside a J-beta primer mix, a sample-barcoded 5' primer served in a second PCR lasting about 7 to 12 cycles. Tagging of each cDNA molecule was performed by a template-switch adaptor with 12 random nucleotides. TCRdb independently ran MiXCR on the 5' RACE reads; one entry per CDR3 protein. The sample holds approximately 880,000 distinct CDR3 sequences; 48% are singletons and the top ten take 13%. Regarding the study as a whole: Percentage of naive T cells showed a strong correlation with TCR beta diversity.

The rearrangement uses TRBV4-3 and TRBJ2-3; D gene unclear. The sequence was obtained from a man younger than 40 in good health. The specimen was blood. The CDR3 DNA reads as TGCGCCAGCAGCCAAGGCACCGGACCAAGCCCGTCCACAGATACGCAGTATTTT. Its protein is CASSQGTGPSPSTDTQYF.